This T cell receptor (beta chain) was sequenced during a study of OX40 agonist ivuxolimab in advanced cancers. Measured with immunoSEQ multiplex PCR; TCRdb has only the in-frame clones, and not every one. Counted here are around 66,000 clones, 85% occurring once; the ten biggest clones make up over 4%. The receptor comes from an adult with an advanced solid tumor such as melanoma, head and neck, liver or kidney cancer. The sequencing used CD4+ or CD8+ T cells sorted from blood, collected in a trial of the OX40 agonist ivuxolimab.

DNA of the CDR3: TGTGCCAGCAGCCAAGATCTTGGGCAGGTCTATGGCTACACCTTC. As protein: CASSQDLGQVYGYTF. The V gene is TRBV14, the J gene TRBJ1-2; D unresolved. The ends were cut back, 0 bases at V and 4 bases at J, with 12 bases in the middle. Germline CDR1 reads SGHDN; CDR2 reads FVKESK. There are 15 residues in the CDR3.